These 27 T cell receptor beta chains were sequenced from one sample in a study of blood T cell repertoires in COVID-19. Libraries were prepared by immunoSEQ multiplex PCR; TCRdb keeps only in-frame clonotypes and omits some of them. Among a few hundred thousand clones listed, 70% to 90% were seen once. The sequencing sample was made of peripheral blood. The receptors originated from a young woman with active or convalescent COVID-19.

This clone has more than one count but fewer than ten. The chain has TRBV9 and TRBJ1-3, with D uncertain. CDR3 size: 14 residues. Germline lookup yields CDR1 SGDLS and CDR2 YYNGEE. V gave up 2 bases and J gave up 1 base, with 7 bases separating them. The CDR3 spells CASSVSRSGNTIYF. The CDR3 DNA reads as TGTGCCAGCAGCGTCAGCAGGTCTGGAAACACCATATATTTT.

The rearrangement links TRBV7-3 to TRBJ1-1; perhaps TRBD1 as D (5 bases). V was cut by 5 bases and J by 6 bases, with 13 bases left in between. Germline V gives CDR1 SGHTA, CDR2 FQGTGA. The CDR3 has 13 residues. The CDR3 sequence is CASSPDRNAEAFF. The CDR3 DNA is TGTGCCAGCAGCCCAGACAGAAACGCTGAAGCTTTCTTT.

This chain links TRBV19 with TRBJ2-6; no firm D call. The V end lost 4 bases, the J end lost 0 bases, and 7 bases lay between the germline ends. The CDR3 is made up of 15 amino acids. CDR1 is LNHDA and CDR2 is SQIVND in the germline V gene (reference sequence). CDR3 nucleotide sequence: TGTGCCAGTAGTAATCGGAGCTCTGGGGCCAACGTCCTGACTTTC. The encoded protein is CASSNRSSGANVLTF.

The V and J genes are TRBV7-8 and TRBJ1-1; D ambiguous. Germline V gene lookup returns CDR1 SGHVS and CDR2 FQNEAQ. The CDR3 is 16 residues long. V was clipped by 1 base and J by 0 bases, with 12 bases between them. The CDR3 sequence: CASSLVSRLLNTEAFF. CDR3 bases: TGTGCCAGCAGCTTAGTGTCAAGACTCCTGAACACTGAAGCTTTCTTT.

The CDR3 sequence is CASSSGRQGRPYEQYF. The CDR3 region has the DNA TGTGCCAGCAGCTCAGGGAGACAGGGGAGACCCTACGAGCAGTACTTC. The chain recombines TRBV7-9 with TRBJ2-7, with 8 bases lining up with TRBD1. The CDR3 runs 16 residues. The junction had 10 bases not matched to a gene; V was cut back by 4 bases and J by 2 bases. Per the germline V gene, CDR1 is SEHNR and CDR2 is FQNEAQ (reference sequence).

The chain carries TRBV5-6 and TRBJ1-3; D is perhaps TRBD1 (6 bases). Germline CDR1 reads SGHDT; CDR2 reads YYEEEE. V was clipped by 0 bases and J by 0 bases, with 13 bases between them. The CDR3 length is 17 residues. As DNA, the CDR3 is TGTGCCAGCAGCTTGGGTTTGCAGGGACACTCTGGAAACACCATATATTTT. It translates to CASSLGLQGHSGNTIYF.

V is TRBV4-3 and J is TRBJ2-3, with TRBD1 matching over 9 bases. The ends lost 2 bases at V and 4 bases at J; junction bases unmatched: 7. The CDR3 has 16 residues. Germline CDR1 is LGHNA and CDR2 is YSLEER. The CDR3 loop is CASSQSPTGGADTQYF. The DNA for the CDR3 is TGCGCCAGCAGCCAATCGCCCACAGGGGGCGCAGATACGCAGTATTTT.

The table lists this clone with a few counts. The sample holds other DNA sequences that translate to the same CDR3. The V and J genes are TRBV6-2 or TRBV6-3 and TRBJ1-1; D is unresolved. The CDR3 extends over 12 amino acids. The germline gives CDR1 MNHEY, CDR2 SVGEGT. Trimming removed 2 bases from V and 8 bases from J, with 9 bases in between. The CDR3: CASSYPVFEAFF. Here the CDR3 DNA reads TGTGCCAGCAGTTACCCTGTATTCGAAGCTTTCTTT.

The rearrangement links TRBV19 to TRBJ1-1; no clear D gene. CDR1 LNHDA and CDR2 SQIVND come from the germline V gene (reference sequence). With 3 bases removed from V and 7 bases from J, the gap between germline ends came to 12 bases. The CDR3 extends over 13 amino acids. CDR3 nucleotides: TGTGCCAGTAGTATCCTGAACGGCGGTGAAGCTTTCTTT. Protein: CASSILNGGEAFF.

The chain carries TRBV15 and TRBJ1-3, with a possible D match to TRBD1 (5 bases). Germline V gives CDR1 LNHNV, CDR2 YYDKDF (reference sequence). The ends were cut back, 0 bases at V and 3 bases at J, with 9 bases in the middle. The CDR3 is 15 residues long. For the CDR3, the DNA is TGTGCCACCAGCAGAGAGGGGGGAGGTGGAAACACCATATATTTT. This sequence encodes CATSREGGGGNTIYF.

The V and J genes are TRBV11-1 and TRBJ2-6, with 7 bases that match TRBD1. CDR3 length equals 15 residues. The ends lost 5 bases at V and 1 base at J; junction bases unmatched: 2. Germline CDR1 SGHAT, CDR2 FQDESV (reference sequence). CDR3: CASSNRGSGANVLTF. The CDR3 DNA follows: TGTGCCAGCAGCAACAGGGGATCTGGGGCCAACGTCCTGACTTTC.

The chain is built from TRBV6-5 and TRBJ1-5, with 8 nucleotides matching TRBD1. Germline values: CDR1 MNHEY, CDR2 SVGAGI. The length of the CDR3 is 15 residues. After removal of 4 bases from V and 4 bases from J, the junction contained 6 bases not matched to a gene. This chain's CDR3 is CASSSRQGRNQPQHF. The CDR3 DNA sequence: TGTGCCAGCAGTTCAAGACAGGGGAGAAATCAGCCCCAGCATTTT.

The rearrangement uses TRBV2 and TRBJ1-1; the match to TRBD1 covers 7 bases. Germline assignment: CDR1 SNHLY and CDR2 FYNNEI. V trimming: 6 bases; J trimming: 5 bases; junction bases outside the gene matches: 6. The CDR3 is made up of 13 amino acids. The CDR3 region has the DNA TGTGCCAGCAGCGAGACAGGGAGTACTGAAGCTTTCTTT. It specifies CASSETGSTEAFF.

The chain uses TRBV5-1 and TRBJ2-5; TRBD1 matches at 8 bases. Germline V gene sequence: CDR1 SGHRS, CDR2 YFSETQ. The CDR3 length is 14 residues. Trimming removed 7 bases from V and 4 bases from J; junction bases left unmatched: 9. CDR3 bases: TGCGCCAGCGAACATGGACAGGGTGCAGAGACCCAGTACTTC. As protein: CASEHGQGAETQYF.

V usage is TRBV19 and J usage is TRBJ2-7; 9 bases map to TRBD1. This CDR3 has 14 residues. The ends lost 10 bases at V and 5 bases at J; junction bases unmatched: 12. Germline assignment: CDR1 LNHDA and CDR2 SQIVND (reference sequence). CDR3 DNA: TGTGCCACACAACCGGGACAGGGTCCCCACGAGCAGTACTTC. Translation gives CATQPGQGPHEQYF.

This clone was found once. The V and J genes are TRBV7-8 and TRBJ2-3; TRBD1 matches 7 bases. Germline loops: CDR1 SGHVS, CDR2 FQNEAQ. With 5 bases clipped from V and 1 base from J, the junction kept 6 bases outside the gene matches. This CDR3 has 15 residues. CDR3 amino acids: CASSKYTGGTDTQYF. For the CDR3, the DNA is TGTGCCAGCAGCAAATACACAGGGGGCACAGATACGCAGTATTTT.

The chain links TRBV30 to TRBJ2-5; TRBD1 is a possible D gene (6 bases). V dropped 1 base and J dropped 5 bases, with 11 bases sitting between them. Germline CDR1 reads GTSNPN; CDR2 reads SVGIG (reference sequence). The CDR3 sequence is 13 residues long. CDR3 region: CAWSGGPAETQYF. CDR3 DNA sequence: TGTGCCTGGAGTGGGGGGCCTGCGGAGACCCAGTACTTC.

A note on this clone: A much larger clone differs from this one at a single base, so this may be a read error. This chain uses TRBV11-2 with TRBJ1-3; D uncertain. The CDR3 loop spans 13 amino acids. Germline V gives CDR1 SGHAT, CDR2 FQNNGV. The V and J ends lost 3 bases and 3 bases respectively, with 6 bases between them. CDR3 protein: CASSLGGGNTIYF. In DNA, the CDR3 is TGTGCCAGCAGCTTGGGAGGTGGAAACACCATATATTTT.

The V gene is TRBV2, the J gene TRBJ1-2; 9 bases line up with TRBD1. V shed 9 bases, J shed 6 bases, and the junction held 8 bases outside the gene matches. CDR3 size: 13 residues. CDR1 and CDR2 (germline): SNHLY, FYNNEI. CDR3 sequence reads: CARTPGQGDGYTF. The CDR3 bases are TGTGCCAGGACCCCGGGACAGGGCGATGGCTACACCTTC. Complete variable domain (other parts from reference TRBV2 and TRBJ1-2): EPEVTQTPSHQVTQMGQEVILRCVPISNHLYFYWYRQILGQKVEFLVSFYNNEISEKSEIFDDQFSVERPDGSNFTLKIRSTKLEDSAMYFCARTPGQGDGYTFGSGTRLTVV.

For the CDR3, the DNA is TGTGCCAGCAGTTACAAACCAGGGTCCCTCCCAGATACGCAGTATTTT. This translates into CASSYKPGSLPDTQYF. The chain has TRBV6-5 and TRBJ2-3; TRBD1 is a possible D gene (5 bases). V dropped 2 bases and J dropped 4 bases, with 16 bases sitting between them. The CDR3 totals 16 residues. CDR1 MNHEY and CDR2 SVGAGI come from the germline V gene.

The genes are TRBV2 and TRBJ2-5; 9 nucleotides align to TRBD2. V dropped 7 bases and J dropped 2; count of bases not matched to a gene: 5. This CDR3 has 14 amino acids. The germline CDR1 and CDR2 sequences are SNHLY and FYNNEI. The CDR3, as DNA: TGTGCCAGCACCTTAGCGGGGGCGCAAGAGACCCAGTACTTC. It codes for CASTLAGAQETQYF.

V is TRBV27 and J is TRBJ1-2; no clear D gene. This CDR3 has 11 amino acids. Germline CDR1 and CDR2: MNHEY and SMNVEV (reference sequence). The germline V and J ends were trimmed by 6 bases and 7 bases, with 9 bases remaining between them. This chain's CDR3 is CASRGGFGYTF. Here the CDR3 DNA reads TGTGCCAGCAGGGGCGGGTTTGGCTACACCTTC.

This sequence joins TRBV15 and TRBJ2-1; possible D gene TRBD2, 5 bases. Germline V gives CDR1 LNHNV, CDR2 YYDKDF (reference sequence). Between the trimmed V and J ends, which lost 2 bases and 8 bases, there was a span of 10 bases. There are 13 residues in the CDR3. The CDR3: CATSRLEVDEQFF. The CDR3, as DNA: TGTGCCACCAGCAGATTGGAGGTGGATGAGCAGTTCTTC.

This clone was seen a few times. The chain carries TRBV4-3 and TRBJ1-1; 8 bases match TRBD1. The trim removed 2 bases at V and 4 bases at J, leaving 9 bases unmatched. The CDR3 covers 16 residues. The germline CDR1 and CDR2 sequences are LGHNA and YSLEER. DNA of the CDR3: TGCGCCAGCAGCCAACGCCGCCTTACAGGGGGCACTGAAGCTTTCTTT. Translated, it gives CASSQRRLTGGTEAFF.

This chain uses TRBV4-1 with TRBJ1-4; TRBD1 matches at 11 bases. The CDR3 contains 17 residues. Germline CDR1 MGHRA, CDR2 YSYEKL. The V segment lost 2 bases and the J segment 5 bases; nucleotides outside the gene matches: 7. The CDR3 DNA reads TGCGCCAGCAGCCAACGGGACAGGGGGTGGGAAAATGAAAAACTGTTTTTT. This sequence encodes CASSQRDRGWENEKLFF.

The chain links TRBV29-1 to TRBJ1-4; perhaps TRBD1 as D (5 bases). Germline V gives CDR1 SQVTM, CDR2 ANQGSEA. Trimming removed 6 bases from V and 0 bases from J, with 8 bases in between. The CDR3 has 13 amino acids. CDR3 DNA sequence: TGCAGCGTCCGGGGGGCAACTAATGAAAAACTGTTTTTT. It specifies CSVRGATNEKLFF.

The rearrangement joins TRBV6-1 to TRBJ2-2; D is possibly TRBD1 (6 bases). This CDR3 is built from 14 residues. The V gene lost 3 bases and the J gene lost 3 bases, with 8 bases spanning the gap. CDR1 is MNHNS and CDR2 is SASEGT in the germline V gene. CDR3 bases: TGTGCCAGCAGTGAGCAGGGGCACACCGGGGAGCTGTTTTTT. Its translation is CASSEQGHTGELFF.